These 2 T cell receptor beta chains originate from one sample sequenced in a study of CD8+ T cells in alopecia areata. Treatment in this sample: oral pan-JAK inhibitor, 5-10 mg twice daily. The authors extracted RNA and reverse transcribed it into cDNA as the sequencing template. Clones were read by immunoSEQ multiplex PCR, and TCRdb kept only the in-frame ones, dropping some. The sample includes tens of thousands of clones, more than 90% of them seen just once. The sample consisted of CD8+ T cells sorted from blood, taken at week 24, from a patient treated with tofacitinib. These TCRs come from a human donor with alopecia areata.

The chain is built from TRBV4-1 and TRBJ1-4; TRBD1 agrees at 9 bases. Trimming at V came to 0 bases and at J to 6 bases, leaving 2 bases not matched to a gene. Germline V lookup: CDR1 MGHRA, CDR2 YSYEKL. The CDR3 has 15 amino acids. CDR3 loop: CASSQEQGAYEKLFF. The CDR3 DNA is TGCGCCAGCAGCCAAGAACAGGGGGCGTATGAAAAACTGTTTTTT.

DNA of the CDR3: TGCGCCAGCAGCTTGGCCGAGCGGGGGGGCCCCGGTGAGCAGTTCTTC. Its translation: CASSLAERGGPGEQFF. The chain combines TRBV5-1 with TRBJ2-1; 10 positions agree with TRBD2. This CDR3 spans 16 amino acids. From germline, CDR1 is SGHRS and CDR2 YFSETQ. The junction had 9 bases not matched to a gene; V was cut back by 0 bases and J by 9 bases. The full variable domain, its missing parts supplied by reference TRBV5-1 and TRBJ2-1, is KAGVTQTPRYLIKTRGQQVTLSCSPISGHRSVSWYQQTPGQGLQFLFEYFSETQRNKGNFPGRFSGRQFSNSRSEMNVSTLELGDSALYLCASSLAERGGPGEQFFGPGTRLTVL.